This paragraph covers one T cell receptor beta chain sequence. These data belong to a study of T cell changes during pregnancy in multiple sclerosis. V trimming: 10 bases; J trimming: 2 bases; junction bases outside the gene matches: 7. Germline assignment: CDR1 ENHRY and CDR2 SYGVKD. CDR3 length: 14 residues. The protocol was immunoSEQ multiplex PCR, while the TCRdb copy is restricted to in-frame clones and leaves out a portion. The table lists tens of thousands of clones, 80% to 95% of them singletons. The receptor was derived from a female donor with multiple sclerosis, enrolled in a pregnancy study. Material: peripheral blood, obtained after pregnancy. The chain couples TRBV10-3 to TRBJ2-2; the match to TRBD2 covers 7 bases. As DNA, the CDR3 is TGTGCCACCCTCCCGGGGGGTAACACCGGGGAGCTGTTTTTT. Translation gives CATLPGGNTGELFF.